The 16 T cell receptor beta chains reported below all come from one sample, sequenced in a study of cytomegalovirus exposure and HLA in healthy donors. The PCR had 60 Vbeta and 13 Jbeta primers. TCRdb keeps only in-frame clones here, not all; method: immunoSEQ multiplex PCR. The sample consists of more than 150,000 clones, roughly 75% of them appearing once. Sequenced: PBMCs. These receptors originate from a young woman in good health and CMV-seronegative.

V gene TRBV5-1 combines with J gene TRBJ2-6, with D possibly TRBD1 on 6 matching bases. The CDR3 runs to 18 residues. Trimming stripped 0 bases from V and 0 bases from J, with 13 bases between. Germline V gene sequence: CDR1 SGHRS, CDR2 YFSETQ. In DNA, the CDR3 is TGCGCCAGCAGCTTGGGGGGGCTTCGAGACTCTGGGGCCAACGTCCTGACTTTC. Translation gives CASSLGGLRDSGANVLTF.

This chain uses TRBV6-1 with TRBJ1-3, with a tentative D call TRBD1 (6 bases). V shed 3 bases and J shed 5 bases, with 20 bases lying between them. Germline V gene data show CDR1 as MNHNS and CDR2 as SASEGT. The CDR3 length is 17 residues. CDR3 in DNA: TGTGCCAGCAGTGATTTTTCGATGTGGGGGCGAAGAAACACCATATATTTT. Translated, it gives CASSDFSMWGRRNTIYF.

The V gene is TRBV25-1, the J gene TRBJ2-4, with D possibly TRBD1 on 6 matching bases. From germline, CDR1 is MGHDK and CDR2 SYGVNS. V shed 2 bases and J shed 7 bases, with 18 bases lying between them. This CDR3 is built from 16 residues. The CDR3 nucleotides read TGTGCCAGCAGTGAAAATTGGCTAAGTAGGGGGAACATTCAGTACTTC. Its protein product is CASSENWLSRGNIQYF.

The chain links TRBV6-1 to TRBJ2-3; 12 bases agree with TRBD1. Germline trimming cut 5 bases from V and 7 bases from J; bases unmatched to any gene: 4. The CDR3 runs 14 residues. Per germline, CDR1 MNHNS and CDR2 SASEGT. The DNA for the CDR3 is TGTGCCAGCAGTCCCGGGACAGGGGGCTATACGCAGTATTTT. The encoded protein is CASSPGTGGYTQYF.

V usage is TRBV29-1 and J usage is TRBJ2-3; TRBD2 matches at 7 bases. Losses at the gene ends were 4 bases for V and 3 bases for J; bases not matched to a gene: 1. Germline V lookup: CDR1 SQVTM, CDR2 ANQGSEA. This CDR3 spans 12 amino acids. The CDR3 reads CSVGEGTDTQYF. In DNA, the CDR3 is TGCAGCGTTGGGGAGGGGACAGATACGCAGTATTTT.

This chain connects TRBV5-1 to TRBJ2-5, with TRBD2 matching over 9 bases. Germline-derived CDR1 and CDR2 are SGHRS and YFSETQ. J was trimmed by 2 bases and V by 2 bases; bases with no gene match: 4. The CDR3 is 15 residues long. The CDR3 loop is CASSFLAGPQETQYF. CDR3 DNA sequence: TGCGCCAGCAGCTTCCTAGCGGGGCCTCAAGAGACCCAGTACTTC.

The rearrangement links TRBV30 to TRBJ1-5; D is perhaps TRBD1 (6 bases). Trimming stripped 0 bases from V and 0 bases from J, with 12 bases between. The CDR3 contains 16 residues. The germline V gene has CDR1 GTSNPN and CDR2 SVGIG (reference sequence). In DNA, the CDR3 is TGTGCCTGGAGTGTTGGACAGCCTTATAGCAATCAGCCCCAGCATTTT. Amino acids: CAWSVGQPYSNQPQHF.

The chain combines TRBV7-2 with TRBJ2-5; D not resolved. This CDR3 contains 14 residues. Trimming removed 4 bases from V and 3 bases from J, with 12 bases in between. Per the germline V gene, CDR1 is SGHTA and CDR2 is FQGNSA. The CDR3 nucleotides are TGTGCCAGCAGCTCCACAACAGTAGAAGAGACCCAGTACTTC. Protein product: CASSSTTVEETQYF.

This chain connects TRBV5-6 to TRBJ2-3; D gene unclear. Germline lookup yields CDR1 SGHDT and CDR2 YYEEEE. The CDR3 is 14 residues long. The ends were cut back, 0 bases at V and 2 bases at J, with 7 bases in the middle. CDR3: CASSLDSLTDTQYF. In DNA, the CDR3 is TGTGCCAGCAGCTTGGACAGCCTCACAGATACGCAGTATTTT.

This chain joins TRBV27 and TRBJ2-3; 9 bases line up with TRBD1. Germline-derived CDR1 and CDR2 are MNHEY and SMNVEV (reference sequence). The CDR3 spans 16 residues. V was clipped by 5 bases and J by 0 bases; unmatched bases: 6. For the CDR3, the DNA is TGTGCCAGCAGTCTCACCGGGACAGGGAGCACAGATACGCAGTATTTT. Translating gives CASSLTGTGSTDTQYF.

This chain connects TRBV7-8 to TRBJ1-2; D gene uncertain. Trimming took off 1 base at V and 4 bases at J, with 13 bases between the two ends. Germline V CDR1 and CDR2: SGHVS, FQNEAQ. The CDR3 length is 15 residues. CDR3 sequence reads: CASSLGQVRTYGYTF. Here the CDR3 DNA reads TGTGCCAGCAGCTTAGGACAAGTTCGAACCTATGGCTACACCTTC.

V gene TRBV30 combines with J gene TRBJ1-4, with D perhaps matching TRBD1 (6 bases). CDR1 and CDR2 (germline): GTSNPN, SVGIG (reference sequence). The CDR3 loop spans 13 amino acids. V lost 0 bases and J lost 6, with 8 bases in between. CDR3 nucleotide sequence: TGTGCCTGGAGTGTTCAGGGGTATGAAAAACTGTTTTTT. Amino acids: CAWSVQGYEKLFF.

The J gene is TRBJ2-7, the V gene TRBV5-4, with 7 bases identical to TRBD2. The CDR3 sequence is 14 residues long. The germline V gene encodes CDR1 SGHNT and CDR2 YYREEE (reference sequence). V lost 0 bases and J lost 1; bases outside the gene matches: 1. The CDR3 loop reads CASSLGGGSYEQYF. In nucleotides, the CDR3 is TGTGCCAGCAGCTTGGGGGGGGGATCCTACGAGCAGTACTTC.

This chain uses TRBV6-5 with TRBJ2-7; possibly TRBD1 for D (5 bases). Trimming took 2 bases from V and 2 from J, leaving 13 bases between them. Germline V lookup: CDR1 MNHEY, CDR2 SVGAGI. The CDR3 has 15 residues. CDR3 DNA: TGTGCCAGCAGTTACAGTCACAGGCAAACCTACGAGCAGTACTTC. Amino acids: CASSYSHRQTYEQYF.

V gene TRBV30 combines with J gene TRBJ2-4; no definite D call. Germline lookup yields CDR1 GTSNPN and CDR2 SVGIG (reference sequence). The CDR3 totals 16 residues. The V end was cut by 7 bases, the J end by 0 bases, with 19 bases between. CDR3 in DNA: TGTGCCTATCAAGGCGGCCCCGTTGGAGCCAAAAACATTCAGTACTTC. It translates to CAYQGGPVGAKNIQYF.

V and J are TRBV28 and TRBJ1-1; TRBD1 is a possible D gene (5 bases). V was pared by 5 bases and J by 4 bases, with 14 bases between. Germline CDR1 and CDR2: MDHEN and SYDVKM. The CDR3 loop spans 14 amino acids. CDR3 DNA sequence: TGTGCCAGCAGTCTGCAGGGAGGGTTCACTGAAGCTTTCTTT. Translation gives CASSLQGGFTEAFF.